This TCR beta chain is from a study of breast tumors, draining lymph nodes, adjacent tissues. The CDR3 runs to 14 residues. The germline CDR1 and CDR2 sequences are SGHNT and YYREEE (reference sequence). V was pared by 0 bases and J by 4 bases, with 8 bases between. TCRdb reprocessed the multiplex PCR reads via MiXCR and lists one record per CDR3 protein. The data hold 150,000 to 250,000 distinct CDR3 sequences, with over 25% observed a single time. Overall study results and limits: Compared with basal-like, luminal-like tumors shared significantly more repertoire with nontumor tissue. Tumor T cell lymph node origin was a supported hypothesis, not proven. The data were judged consistent with most tumor T cells coming from lymph node and expanding in tumor. Tumor TCR diversity was below lymph nodes but above nontumor tissue.

This clonotype was seen many times. What it binds is unknown. Axillary draining lymph nodes of breast cancer patients supplied the node samples. This chain connects TRBV5-4 to TRBJ2-1, with D unresolved. The TCR comes from a female donor with breast cancer. Some clones in this sample may be carry-over from other donors' samples. Specimen: axillary lymph node tissue. CDR3 protein: CASSLGAAYNEQFF. In nucleotides, the CDR3 is TGTGCCAGCAGCTTGGGGGCAGCATACAATGAGCAGTTCTTC.